These 15 T cell receptor beta chains came from one sample sequenced in a study of early T cells in non-severe SARS-CoV-2 infection. TCRdb redid the calling of the 5' RACE reads with MiXCR, one entry per CDR3 protein. The sample holds roughly 40,000 distinct CDR3 sequences; roughly 6.2% are singletons and the top ten take about an eighth. The sample comprised whole blood. Receptors originate from an adult who was a healthcare worker with PCR-confirmed SARS-CoV-2 infection or an uninfected control (not recorded which).

The rearrangement uses TRBV11-3 and TRBJ2-2; TRBD1 matches at 8 bases. This CDR3 has 16 amino acids. V was pared by 1 base and J by 6 bases, with 7 bases of the junction left unmatched. Per germline, CDR1 SGHNT and CDR2 YENEEA. The CDR3 here is CASSLGRTGIPGELFF. Here the CDR3 DNA reads TGTGCCAGCAGCTTAGGTCGGACAGGGATACCCGGGGAGCTGTTTTTT.

This clonotype appeared a few times. V usage is TRBV18 and J usage is TRBJ2-3; 9 bases are shared with TRBD2. The V and J ends lost 6 bases and 2 bases, in that order; junction bases with no gene match: 6. This CDR3 is built from 15 residues. CDR1 is KGHSH, CDR2 LQKENI, per germline. The CDR3 bases are TGTGCCAGCTCGCCAAGCGGGGGGCACACAGATACGCAGTATTTT. Amino acids: CASSPSGGHTDTQYF.

In this sample, this clonotype turned up many times. The rearrangement joins TRBV18 to TRBJ2-7; 10 positions agree with TRBD2. V shed 1 base, J shed 6 bases, and the junction held 0 bases outside the gene matches. Germline CDR1 KGHSH, CDR2 LQKENI. The CDR3 has 13 amino acids. The DNA for the CDR3 is TGTGCCAGCTCACCACAGCGGGAGGGCGAGCAGTACTTC. Translating it yields CASSPQREGEQYF.

The V call is TRBV9, the J call TRBJ1-1, with 7 bases aligning to TRBD1. The germline V gene encodes CDR1 SGDLS and CDR2 YYNGEE. This CDR3 contains 14 residues. Trimming cost V 4 bases and J 6 bases; bases outside gene matches: 9. The CDR3 spells CASSIRQGRAEAFF. CDR3 sequence (DNA): TGTGCCAGCAGCATCCGACAGGGACGGGCTGAAGCTTTCTTT.

Ten or more counts support this clonotype. V gene TRBV2 combines with J gene TRBJ1-1, with D perhaps TRBD1 (5 bases). Germline V gene data show CDR1 as SNHLY and CDR2 as FYNNEI. The CDR3 loop spans 14 amino acids. Trimming stripped 3 bases from V and 0 bases from J, with 8 bases between. The CDR3 sequence is CASSDGGMNTEAFF. CDR3 in DNA: TGTGCCAGCAGTGATGGGGGGATGAACACTGAAGCTTTCTTT.

This clonotype was observed at least ten times. The J gene is TRBJ1-6, the V gene TRBV6-5; D is ambiguous. Germline V gene data show CDR1 as MNHEY and CDR2 as SVGAGI. V was pared by 5 bases and J by 8 bases, with 10 bases between. This CDR3 is built from 13 residues. The CDR3 reads CASSPDTDSPLHF. The CDR3 nucleotides read TGTGCCAGCAGTCCCGACACGGATTCACCCCTCCACTTT.

This clonotype was counted at least ten times. The V gene is TRBV4-3, the J gene TRBJ2-2; D gene unclear. With 1 base removed from V and 1 base from J, the gap between germline ends came to 7 bases. This CDR3 is 15 amino acids long. CDR1 is LGHNA and CDR2 is YSLEER in the germline V gene. The CDR3 DNA reads as TGCGCCAGCAGCCAAGGGGTGGGGAACACCGGGGAGCTGTTTTTT. This codes for CASSQGVGNTGELFF.

This clonotype was recorded a few times. The gene calls are TRBV18 and TRBJ2-1; 7 bases map to TRBD2. The CDR3 sequence is 14 residues long. V lost 2 bases, J lost 9 bases, and 7 bases stayed unmatched. Germline CDR1 KGHSH, CDR2 LQKENI. The CDR3 region is CASSPTSGVVEQFF. The CDR3 DNA is TGTGCCAGCTCACCAACCAGCGGGGTGGTTGAGCAGTTCTTC.

This clonotype was observed a handful of times. The chain employs TRBV18 and TRBJ1-6; the D gene is possibly TRBD1 (5 bases). CDR3 length: 12 residues. The ends were cut back, 0 bases at V and 14 bases at J, with 8 bases in the middle. Per germline, CDR1 KGHSH and CDR2 LQKENI. This CDR3 reads CASSPPGGTLHF. For the CDR3, the DNA is TGTGCCAGCTCACCACCGGGGGGGACCCTCCACTTT.

This clonotype was counted many times. Here the CDR3 DNA reads TGTGCCAGTGTCGAGGAGGATAATGAAAAACTGTTTTTT. Translation: CASVEEDNEKLFF. This chain connects TRBV28 to TRBJ1-4; D is unclear. Germline values: CDR1 MDHEN, CDR2 SYDVKM. The V gene lost 9 bases and the J gene lost 4 bases, with 12 bases spanning the gap. The CDR3 contains 13 residues.

This clonotype was found many times. V usage is TRBV5-1 and J usage is TRBJ2-7; the D gene is possibly TRBD1 (6 bases). Germline values: CDR1 SGHRS, CDR2 YFSETQ. CDR3 length: 13 residues. V lost 4 bases to trimming and J lost 4 bases, with 12 bases between them. DNA for the CDR3: TGCGCCAGCAGCGCCGACAGGCCATACGAGCAGTACTTC. Protein sequence: CASSADRPYEQYF.

This clonotype showed up just a few times. J is TRBJ2-5 and V is TRBV6-5, with D perhaps assigned TRBD1 or TRBD2 (6 bases each). The CDR3 runs to 17 residues. Between the trimmed V and J ends, which lost 0 bases and 4 bases, there was a span of 18 bases. Germline loops: CDR1 MNHEY, CDR2 SVGAGI. CDR3 sequence reads: CASSYSGRRGAGETQYF. The CDR3 region has the DNA TGTGCCAGCAGTTACTCGGGCAGGAGGGGGGCTGGAGAGACCCAGTACTTC.

The table lists this clonotype with a few counts. This chain links TRBV6-1 with TRBJ2-2; 10 bases match TRBD2. From germline, CDR1 is MNHNS and CDR2 SASEGT. The V gene end was trimmed by 4 bases and the J gene end by 5 bases; junction bases not matched to a gene: 4. The CDR3 extends over 15 amino acids. CDR3 nucleotides: TGTGCCAGCAGTGTCCTAGCGGGGGAAACCGGGGAGCTGTTTTTT. The encoded protein is CASSVLAGETGELFF.

This clonotype is labeled medium-sized. CDR3 in DNA: TGTGCCAGCAGTTTAGCATTCCAATTGGACCTCCACTTT. It yields the protein CASSLAFQLDLHF. The chain joins TRBV12-3 or TRBV12-4 to TRBJ1-6; D not resolved. Trimming took 0 bases from V and 15 from J, leaving 12 bases between them. The CDR3 spans 13 residues.

This clonotype has ten or more counts. The CDR3 spells CASTPRVEQYF. DNA for the CDR3: TGTGCCAGTACACCTAGAGTCGAGCAGTACTTC. The V gene is TRBV2, the J gene TRBJ2-7; D ambiguous. V was pared by 9 bases and J by 6 bases, with 12 bases between. The V gene's germline CDR1 is SNHLY and CDR2 FYNNEI. CDR3 size: 11 residues. The full variable domain, rest sourced from reference TRBV2 and TRBJ2-7, is EPEVTQTPSHQVTQMGQEVILRCVPISNHLYFYWYRQILGQKVEFLVSFYNNEISEKSEIFDDQFSVERPDGSNFTLKIRSTKLEDSAMYFCASTPRVEQYFGPGTRLTVT.